The 10 T cell receptor beta chains given below trace back to one sample, sequenced in a study of cytomegalovirus exposure and HLA in healthy donors. The assay was immunoSEQ multiplex PCR, and TCRdb's table has in-frame clones only and misses some. The sample lists roughly 310,000 clones, nearly 90% occurring once. Material: PBMCs. Every receptor here comes from a man aged 30-40 years in good health and CMV-seronegative.

The table lists this clone with a few counts. This chain uses TRBV19 with TRBJ1-1; TRBD1 matches 8 bases. After removal of 4 bases from V and 9 bases from J, the junction contained 1 base not matched to a gene. The germline gives CDR1 LNHDA, CDR2 SQIVND (reference sequence). CDR3 length: 11 amino acids. The CDR3 reads CASSRTGKAFF. CDR3 coding DNA: TGTGCCAGTAGTAGGACAGGGAAAGCTTTCTTT.

The CDR3 loop reads CASSPSWTGAYEQFF. CDR3 nucleotides: TGTGCCAGCAGTCCCTCCTGGACAGGGGCATATGAGCAGTTCTTC. J is TRBJ2-1 and V is TRBV6-5; 9 nucleotides line up with TRBD1. In germline, CDR1 is MNHEY, CDR2 SVGAGI. V shed 5 bases, J shed 8 bases, and the junction held 10 bases outside the gene matches. The CDR3 has 15 residues.

The chain has TRBV7-2 and TRBJ1-1; the D is unclear. Germline CDR1 SGHTA, CDR2 FQGNSA. V lost 3 bases to trimming and J lost 0 bases, with 8 bases between them. CDR3 size: 14 residues. CDR3 DNA: TGTGCCAGCAGCTTTAGTGATATGAACACTGAAGCTTTCTTT. It yields the protein CASSFSDMNTEAFF.

The chain has TRBV5-6 and TRBJ1-2, with 8 bases aligning to TRBD1. The V and J ends lost 3 bases and 6 bases, in that order; junction bases with no gene match: 7. CDR1 is SGHDT and CDR2 is YYEEEE in the germline V gene. This CDR3 comprises 14 residues. The CDR3 DNA is TGTGCCAGCAGCTCACTGGACAGGGACAATGGCTACACCTTC. It codes for CASSSLDRDNGYTF.

This clone was detected only a few times. The chain uses TRBV7-8 and TRBJ1-5; D call uncertain. The CDR3 runs to 14 residues. Between the trimmed V and J ends, which lost 0 bases and 3 bases, there was a span of 6 bases. CDR1 and CDR2 (germline): SGHVS, FQNEAQ. The CDR3 region is CASSLAEINQPQHF. CDR3 in DNA: TGTGCCAGCAGCTTAGCGGAGATCAATCAGCCCCAGCATTTT.

The gene calls are TRBV4-1 and TRBJ2-7; 7 bases agree with TRBD2. CDR3 length equals 15 residues. Germline-derived CDR1 and CDR2 are MGHRA and YSYEKL. The ends lost 1 base at V and 0 bases at J; junction bases unmatched: 3. In DNA, the CDR3 is TGCGCCAGCAGCCAAGTTGAGCGGGGCTCCTACGAGCAGTACTTC. Amino acids: CASSQVERGSYEQYF.

The gene calls are TRBV19 and TRBJ1-4, with D unclear. CDR3 length: 15 residues. Germline CDR1 is LNHDA and CDR2 is SQIVND (reference sequence). V was pared by 4 bases and J by 2 bases, with 11 bases between. For the CDR3, the DNA is TGTGCCAGTAGTACCCCCCGAGGTACTAATGAAAAACTGTTTTTT. It specifies CASSTPRGTNEKLFF.

The V gene is TRBV4-3, the J gene TRBJ2-4, with D tentatively TRBD2 (5 bases). CDR3 length: 16 residues. CDR1 and CDR2 (germline): LGHNA, YSLEER. With 3 bases removed from V and 0 bases from J, the gap between germline ends came to 12 bases. The CDR3 nucleotides read TGCGCCAGCAGCCAGGGGATCGGACTAGCCAAAAACATTCAGTACTTC. Translated: CASSQGIGLAKNIQYF.

This rearrangement joins TRBV7-8 to TRBJ1-2; tentative D call: TRBD1 (5 bases). The V gene's germline CDR1 is SGHVS and CDR2 FQNEAQ. CDR3 length: 14 residues. The V end lost 2 bases, the J end lost 2 bases, and 9 bases lay between the germline ends. The CDR3 reads CASSLSAGNYGYTF. The DNA of the CDR3 is TGTGCCAGCAGCTTAAGCGCAGGGAACTATGGCTACACCTTC.

The V and J genes are TRBV7-2 and TRBJ1-2, with unresolved D. The germline gives CDR1 SGHTA, CDR2 FQGNSA. Trimming cost V 0 bases and J 11 bases, with 13 bases left between them. This CDR3 spans 13 amino acids. This CDR3 is CASSLAVEVTYTF. The CDR3, as DNA: TGTGCCAGCAGCTTAGCGGTGGAGGTCACGTACACCTTC.